The source of this TCR beta chain is a study of T-cell reconstitution after alpha-beta-depleted transplantation in children. Unique molecular identifiers tagged the TCRbeta library. A single record per CDR3 protein comes from TCRdb applying MiXCR to the PCR reads. The sample consists of about 110,000 distinct CDR3 sequences, under 13% of them appearing once. Ten or more counts support this clonotype. Germline CDR1 DFQATT, CDR2 SNEGSKA (reference sequence). This CDR3 contains 14 residues. V lost 0 bases to trimming and J lost 4 bases, with 12 bases between them. The V gene is TRBV20-1, the J gene TRBJ1-2; tentative D call: TRBD1 (5 bases). Sequenced material: PBMCs from the stem cell graft donor, taken from the stem cell graft. The receptor was derived from a human donor who donated a stem cell graft to a child with acute lymphoblastic leukemia. As DNA, the CDR3 is TGCAGTGCTAGAGACGAGTCGGGGGTCTATGGCTACACCTTC. Residues: CSARDESGVYGYTF.